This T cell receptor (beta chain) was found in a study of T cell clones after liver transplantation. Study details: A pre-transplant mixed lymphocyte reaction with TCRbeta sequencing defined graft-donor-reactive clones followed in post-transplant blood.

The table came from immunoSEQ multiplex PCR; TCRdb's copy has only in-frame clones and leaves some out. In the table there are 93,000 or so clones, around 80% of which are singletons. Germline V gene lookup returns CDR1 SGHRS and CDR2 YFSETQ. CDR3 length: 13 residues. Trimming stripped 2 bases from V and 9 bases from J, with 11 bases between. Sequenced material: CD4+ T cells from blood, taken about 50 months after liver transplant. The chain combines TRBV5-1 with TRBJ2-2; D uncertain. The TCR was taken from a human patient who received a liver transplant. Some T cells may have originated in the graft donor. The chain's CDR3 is CASSLGSNRELFF. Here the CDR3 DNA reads TGCGCCAGCAGCTTAGGGTCTAACCGGGAGCTGTTTTTT.